This is a list of T cell receptor beta chains from one sample in a study of beta chain features in type 1 diabetes. The method was immunoSEQ multiplex PCR; TCRdb's version includes in-frame clones alone and lacks a portion of them. The sample yields some 330,000 clones, about 11% seen once. The material sequenced was naive CD4+ T cells from blood. The source of these receptors is a woman aged 25 to 39 in good health. Each CDR3 is given with its conserved first and last residue. The order of the fields is CDR3 protein, CDR3 DNA, J gene, D gene, clone size, V gene. The D gene is left open where the match is weak. Some rows mark clone size as missing; the rest say once, few, many or name a class of expanded clone.

CDR3aa: CASSRQGTYEQYF
CDR3nt: TGTGCCAGCTCACGACAGGGGACTTACGAGCAGTACTTC
j_gene: TRBJ2-7
d_gene: TRBD1
abundance: .
v_gene: TRBV18

CDR3aa: CASSYRQGASYGYTF
CDR3nt: TGTGCCAGCAGCTACCGACAGGGGGCCTCCTATGGCTACACCTTC
j_gene: TRBJ1-2
d_gene: TRBD1
abundance: .
v_gene: TRBV7-2

CDR3aa: CASQISGPPYEQYF
CDR3nt: TGTGCCAGTCAGATTAGCGGGCCACCCTACGAGCAGTACTTC
j_gene: TRBJ2-7
d_gene: TRBD2
abundance: .
v_gene: TRBV28

CDR3aa: CASSEVSGRAGDTQYF
CDR3nt: TGTGCCAGCAGCGAGGTTAGCGGGAGGGCCGGTGATACGCAGTATTTT
j_gene: TRBJ2-3
d_gene: TRBD2
abundance: .
v_gene: TRBV9

CDR3aa: CASNLGQGGNIQYF
CDR3nt: TGTGCCAGCAACTTGGGACAGGGCGGAAACATTCAGTACTTC
j_gene: TRBJ2-4
d_gene: TRBD1
abundance: .
v_gene: TRBV6-6

CDR3aa: CASSLSGKETQYF
CDR3nt: TGTGCCAGCAGTCTTAGCGGGAAAGAGACCCAGTACTTC
j_gene: TRBJ2-5
d_gene: TRBD2
abundance: .
v_gene: TRBV6-5

CDR3aa: CASRLSGYYGYTF
CDR3nt: TGTGCCAGCAGGCTCTCAGGGTACTATGGCTACACCTTC
j_gene: TRBJ1-2
d_gene: .
abundance: .
v_gene: TRBV28

CDR3aa: CASGPGLTYEQYF
CDR3nt: TGTGCCAGCGGGCCGGGACTGACATACGAGCAGTACTTC
j_gene: TRBJ2-7
d_gene: .
abundance: .
v_gene: TRBV5-4

CDR3aa: CASSSRGQGDNEQFF
CDR3nt: TGCGCCAGCAGCTCCCGCGGACAGGGGGACAATGAGCAGTTCTTC
j_gene: TRBJ2-1
d_gene: TRBD1
abundance: .
v_gene: TRBV5-1

CDR3aa: CASSYGQRGETQYF
CDR3nt: TGTGCCAGCAGTTACGGACAGCGGGGAGAGACCCAGTACTTC
j_gene: TRBJ2-5
d_gene: .
abundance: few
v_gene: TRBV6-5

CDR3aa: CASSLGGTGPYEQYF
CDR3nt: TGTGCCAGCAGCTTGGGCGGGACAGGACCCTACGAGCAGTACTTC
j_gene: TRBJ2-7
d_gene: TRBD1
abundance: few
v_gene: TRBV5-5

CDR3aa: CASSQAPGPYEQYF
CDR3nt: TGCGCCAGCAGCCAAGCTCCAGGGCCCTACGAGCAGTACTTC
j_gene: TRBJ2-7
d_gene: .
abundance: many
v_gene: TRBV4-3

CDR3aa: CASSIKGLSKFAQYF
CDR3nt: TGTGCCAGTAGTATAAAAGGACTCTCAAAGTTTGCCCAGTACTTC
j_gene: TRBJ2-5
d_gene: .
abundance: .
v_gene: TRBV19

CDR3aa: CASSPDREGQPQHF
CDR3nt: TGCGCCAGCAGCCCAGACAGGGAAGGTCAGCCCCAGCATTTT
j_gene: TRBJ1-5
d_gene: TRBD1
abundance: few
v_gene: TRBV5-1

CDR3aa: CATTLGDRFNYGYTF
CDR3nt: TGTGCCACCACACTCGGGGACAGGTTTAACTATGGCTACACCTTC
j_gene: TRBJ1-2
d_gene: TRBD1
abundance: .
v_gene: TRBV15

CDR3aa: CASSPSGSTDTQYF
CDR3nt: TGTGCCAGCAGCCCTAGCGGGAGCACAGATACGCAGTATTTT
j_gene: TRBJ2-3
d_gene: TRBD2
abundance: .
v_gene: TRBV7-9

CDR3aa: CASSLLGSGGSADEQYF
CDR3nt: TGCGCCAGCAGCTTGTTGGGCTCAGGGGGATCCGCCGACGAGCAGTACTTC
j_gene: TRBJ2-7
d_gene: TRBD1
abundance: .
v_gene: TRBV5-1

CDR3aa: CSVDGQGVGETQYF
CDR3nt: TGCAGCGTTGATGGACAGGGGGTCGGAGAGACCCAGTACTTC
j_gene: TRBJ2-5
d_gene: TRBD1
abundance: .
v_gene: TRBV29-1

CDR3aa: CATSRDSSNQPQHF
CDR3nt: TGTGCCACCAGCAGGGACAGCTCCAATCAGCCCCAGCATTTT
j_gene: TRBJ1-5
d_gene: .
abundance: .
v_gene: TRBV15

CDR3aa: CASSYSRENEQFF
CDR3nt: TGTGCCAGCAGTTACTCGAGGGAGAATGAGCAGTTCTTC
j_gene: TRBJ2-1
d_gene: .
abundance: .
v_gene: TRBV6-5

CDR3aa: CASRGLNTEAFF
CDR3nt: TGTGCCAGTAGAGGGCTGAACACTGAAGCTTTCTTT
j_gene: TRBJ1-1
d_gene: .
abundance: .
v_gene: TRBV2

CDR3aa: CATSRKFNRGLYNEQFF
CDR3nt: TGTGCCACCAGCAGGAAGTTTAACAGGGGGCTATACAATGAGCAGTTCTTC
j_gene: TRBJ2-1
d_gene: TRBD1
abundance: .
v_gene: TRBV15

CDR3aa: CSVGRGGETQYF
CDR3nt: TGCAGCGTCGGTAGGGGTGGCGAGACCCAGTACTTC
j_gene: TRBJ2-5
d_gene: .
abundance: few
v_gene: TRBV29-1